The present T cell receptor (beta chain) was sequenced within a study of T cells in Graves' hyperthyroidism and ophthalmopathy. From germline, CDR1 is SGHRS and CDR2 YFSETQ. CDR3 length equals 13 residues. Trimming cost V 0 bases and J 3 bases, with 6 bases left between them. This clonotype came up many times. Authors of the study amplified TCR beta CDR3 regions from RNA transcripts. Using the HTBI primer set, a first-round RT-PCR was run on the TCR CDR3. TCRdb called the multiplex PCR reads again in MiXCR, with one record for every CDR3 protein. The table shows hundreds of thousands of distinct CDR3 sequences, with approximately 15% occurring only once.

The genes are TRBV5-1 and TRBJ1-2; no firm D call. The sequenced sample was blood. This sequence originates from a young man with Graves' ophthalmopathy. The CDR3 here is CASSLDGDYGYTF. The CDR3 nucleotides are TGCGCCAGCAGCTTGGACGGAGACTATGGCTACACCTTC.